This section outlines one T cell receptor (beta chain) sequence together with its context. CDR1 is DFQATT, CDR2 SNEGSKA, per germline (reference sequence). The CDR3 contains 12 residues. V lost 5 bases, J lost 4 bases, and 11 bases lay in between. This specimen comes from a study of T cell repertoires in cytomegalovirus infection. MiXCR, applied by TCRdb to the reads, yields one record per CDR3 protein. This table holds 150,000 to 190,000 distinct CDR3 sequences, about a quarter found once. The chain combines TRBV20-1 with TRBJ1-2; TRBD1 is a possible D gene (5 bases). The TCR originated in a human donor in good health (CMV status not recorded). Some clones in this sample may be carry-over from other donors' samples. Sequences were obtained from PBMCs. CDR3 coding DNA: TGCAGTGCTGAGGGGCGGACCTATGGCTACACCTTC. Its translation is CSAEGRTYGYTF.